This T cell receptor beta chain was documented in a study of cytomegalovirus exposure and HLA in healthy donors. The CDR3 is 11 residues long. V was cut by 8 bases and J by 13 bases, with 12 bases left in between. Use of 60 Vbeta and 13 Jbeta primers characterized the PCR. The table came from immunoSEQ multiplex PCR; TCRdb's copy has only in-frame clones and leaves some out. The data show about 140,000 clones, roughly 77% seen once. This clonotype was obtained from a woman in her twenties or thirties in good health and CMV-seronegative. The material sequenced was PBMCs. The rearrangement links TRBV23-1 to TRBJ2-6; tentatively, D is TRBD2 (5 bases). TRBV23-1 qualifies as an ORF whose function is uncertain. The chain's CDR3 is CASFVRRVLTF. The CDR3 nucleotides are TGCGCCAGCTTCGTAAGGAGGGTCCTGACTTTC.